The sequence of this TCR beta chain was determined in a study of blood T cell repertoires in COVID-19. The overall study: T cells, B-cell-depleted T cells, or PBMCs supplied cDNA or gDNA.

Libraries were prepared by immunoSEQ multiplex PCR; TCRdb keeps only in-frame clonotypes and omits some of them. The data contain about 150,000 clones, approximately 80% of them seen just once; the ten biggest clones take up about 2%. Per germline, CDR1 MNHEY and CDR2 SMNVEV (reference sequence). This CDR3 spans 13 amino acids. Trimming cost V 5 bases and J 4 bases, with 11 bases left between them. The gene calls are TRBV27 and TRBJ1-2; D may be TRBD1 (6 bases). Sample: peripheral blood. This receptor was taken from a man between 65 and 85 years old with acute or convalescent COVID-19. As DNA, the CDR3 is TGTGCCAGCAGTCCAGGGGTACCCTATGGCTACACCTTC. Protein: CASSPGVPYGYTF.